Listed here are 14 T cell receptor beta chains from one sample, sequenced in a study of CD8 T cells in Susac syndrome. When the RNA was reverse transcribed, random hexamers were used with an input of roughly 0.45 to 1 ug. In TCRdb, the immunoSEQ multiplex PCR reads were re-called with MiXCR into one record per CDR3 protein. The sample records 200,000 to 250,000 distinct CDR3 sequences, approximately 95% being singletons. The sample was CD4+ T cells from PBMCs. Every receptor here comes from a human donor with multiple sclerosis.

The DNA of the CDR3 is TGTGCCAGCAGCCAAGAGGTAGCGCCAGTCGACGAGCAGTACTTC. It is translated as CASSQEVAPVDEQYF. V gene TRBV4-2 combines with J gene TRBJ2-7; tentatively, D is TRBD2 (5 bases). In germline, CDR1 is LGHNA, CDR2 YNFKEQ. This CDR3 region has 15 residues. Between the trimmed V and J ends, which lost 0 bases and 5 bases, there was a span of 14 bases.

V and J are TRBV30 and TRBJ2-1, with a possible D match to TRBD2 (5 bases). The CDR3 loop spans 14 amino acids. The germline V gene encodes CDR1 GTSNPN and CDR2 SVGIG (reference sequence). V lost 1 base and J lost 5, with 12 bases in between. CDR3: CAWSEGWRNNEQFF. The DNA of the CDR3 is TGTGCCTGGAGTGAGGGTTGGAGGAACAATGAGCAGTTCTTC. The entire variable domain, with the rest obtained from reference TRBV30 and TRBJ2-1, is as follows: SQTIHQWPATLVQPVGSPLSLECTVEGTSNPNLYWYRQAAGRGLQLLFYSVGIGQISSEVPQNLSASRPQDRQFILSSKKLLLSDSGFYLCAWSEGWRNNEQFFGPGTRLTVL.

The chain has TRBV11-2 and TRBJ1-2; no firm D call. The CDR3 has 17 residues. Germline CDR1 is SGHAT and CDR2 is FQNNGV. Trimming took 5 bases from V and 0 from J, leaving 19 bases between them. The CDR3 spells CASSPRDGRSPNYGYTF. Here the CDR3 DNA reads TGTGCCAGCAGCCCCCGGGATGGGAGGTCTCCTAACTATGGCTACACCTTC.

The J gene is TRBJ2-2, the V gene TRBV29-1; D is ambiguous. In germline, CDR1 is SQVTM, CDR2 ANQGSEA. The CDR3 runs 14 residues. Trimming stripped 6 bases from V and 3 bases from J, with 14 bases between. CDR3 DNA sequence: TGCAGCGTGGACCCCCGGGTTGACACCGGGGAGCTGTTTTTT. Amino acid sequence: CSVDPRVDTGELFF.

This clonotype has only one observation. The chain carries TRBV27 and TRBJ2-7, with D unresolved. CDR1 and CDR2 from the germline V gene are MNHEY and SMNVEV (reference sequence). The CDR3 totals 12 residues. V lost 6 bases to trimming and J lost 6 bases, with 12 bases between them. This CDR3 is CASSSEWGEQYF. The CDR3 region has the DNA TGTGCCAGCAGCTCCGAGTGGGGCGAGCAGTACTTC.

The rearrangement joins TRBV29-1 to TRBJ1-3; D is perhaps TRBD1 (6 bases). The CDR3 extends over 13 amino acids. Germline V gives CDR1 SQVTM, CDR2 ANQGSEA. With 6 bases removed from V and 0 bases from J, the gap between germline ends came to 9 bases. The CDR3 DNA sequence: TGCAGCGTCGGGGGCCGCTCTGGAAACACCATATATTTT. Its protein product is CSVGGRSGNTIYF.

The chain uses TRBV12-3 or TRBV12-4 and TRBJ2-7; 11 bases agree with TRBD2. The CDR3 extends over 17 amino acids. V gave up 3 bases and J gave up 6 bases; unmatched junction bases: 13. In DNA, the CDR3 is TGTGCCAGCAGTTTCGAGGGACTAGCGGAGGGGCCGGTCGAGCAGTACGTC. Encoded protein: CASSFEGLAEGPVEQYV.

The chain has TRBV29-1 and TRBJ2-1; TRBD2 aligns across 10 bases. Germline values: CDR1 SQVTM, CDR2 ANQGSEA. The CDR3 length is 14 residues. CDR3: CSAATSGVVSEQFF. Here the CDR3 DNA reads TGCAGTGCTGCAACTAGCGGGGTAGTTAGTGAGCAGTTCTTC.

The genes are TRBV7-2 and TRBJ2-4; a possible D gene is TRBD1 (6 bases). This CDR3 comprises 15 residues. Germline V gives CDR1 SGHTA, CDR2 FQGNSA. V was trimmed by 1 base and J by 7 bases, leaving 14 bases between them. The CDR3 DNA sequence: TGTGCCAGCAGCTTAGATCCAGGGGCGGTCAACATTCAGTACTTC. Translating gives CASSLDPGAVNIQYF.

The V call is TRBV15, the J call TRBJ1-6; D call uncertain. Germline V gene sequence: CDR1 LNHNV, CDR2 YYDKDF (reference sequence). The V end lost 3 bases, the J end lost 7 bases, and 7 bases lay between the germline ends. The CDR3 contains 13 residues. CDR3 protein: CATSSQINSPLHF. CDR3 bases: TGTGCCACCAGCAGCCAGATAAATTCACCCCTCCACTTT.

The chain links TRBV29-1 to TRBJ1-1, with 9 bases matching TRBD1. The V gene end was trimmed by 6 bases and the J gene end by 5 bases; junction bases not matched to a gene: 4. Germline V gene sequence: CDR1 SQVTM, CDR2 ANQGSEA. The CDR3 extends over 12 amino acids. As DNA, the CDR3 is TGCAGCGTACAGGGGGCTAGGACTGAAGCTTTCTTT. This codes for CSVQGARTEAFF. Drawing the rest from reference TRBV29-1 and TRBJ1-1, the complete variable domain is SAVISQKPSRDICQRGTSLTIQCQVDSQVTMMFWYRQQPGQSLTLIATANQGSEATYESGFVIDKFPISRPNLTFSTLTVSNMSPEDSSIYLCSVQGARTEAFFGQGTRLTVV.

V gene TRBV20-1 combines with J gene TRBJ1-1; D gene ambiguous. Germline loops: CDR1 DFQATT, CDR2 SNEGSKA (reference sequence). The CDR3 has 12 amino acids. Trimming left V 1 base short and J 6 bases short, with 9 bases between. CDR3 sequence: CSARGGGPEAFF. The CDR3 DNA sequence: TGCAGTGCTAGAGGCGGAGGCCCTGAAGCTTTCTTT.

This rearrangement joins TRBV9 to TRBJ2-5, with 9 bases identical to TRBD1. The CDR3 is 15 residues long. J lost 5 bases, V lost 4 bases, and 9 bases had no gene match. The germline V gene has CDR1 SGDLS and CDR2 YYNGEE. The CDR3 spells CASSSQGAPLETQYF. The CDR3 nucleotides are TGTGCCAGCAGCTCACAGGGGGCGCCTTTGGAGACCCAGTACTTC.

This rearrangement joins TRBV29-1 to TRBJ1-1; the match to TRBD1 covers 8 bases. Losses at the gene ends were 4 bases for V and 11 bases for J; bases not matched to a gene: 9. The germline V gene has CDR1 SQVTM and CDR2 ANQGSEA. This CDR3 contains 12 residues. Here the CDR3 DNA reads TGCAGCGTTGCTGGACAGGGAGTGAACGCTTTCTTT. This gives the protein CSVAGQGVNAFF.